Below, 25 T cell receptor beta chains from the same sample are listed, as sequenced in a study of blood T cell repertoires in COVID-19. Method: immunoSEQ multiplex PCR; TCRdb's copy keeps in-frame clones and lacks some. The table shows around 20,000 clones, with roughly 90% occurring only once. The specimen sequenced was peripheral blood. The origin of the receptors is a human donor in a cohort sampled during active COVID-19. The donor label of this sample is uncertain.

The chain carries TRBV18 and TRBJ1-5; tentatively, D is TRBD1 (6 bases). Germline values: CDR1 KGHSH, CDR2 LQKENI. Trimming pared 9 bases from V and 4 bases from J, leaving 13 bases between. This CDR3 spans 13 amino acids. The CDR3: CASSTDRNQPQHF. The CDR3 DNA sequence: TGTGCCAGTTCAACCGACAGGAATCAGCCCCAGCATTTT.

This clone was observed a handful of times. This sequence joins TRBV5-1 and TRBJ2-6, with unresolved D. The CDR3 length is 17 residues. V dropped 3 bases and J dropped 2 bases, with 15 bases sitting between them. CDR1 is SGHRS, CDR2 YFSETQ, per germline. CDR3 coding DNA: TGCGCCAGCAGCTATCAGTCTCCTCATACTGGGGCCAACGTCCTGACTTTC. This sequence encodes CASSYQSPHTGANVLTF. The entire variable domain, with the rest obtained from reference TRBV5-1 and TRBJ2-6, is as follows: KAGVTQTPRYLIKTRGQQVTLSCSPISGHRSVSWYQQTPGQGLQFLFEYFSETQRNKGNFPGRFSGRQFSNSRSEMNVSTLELGDSALYLCASSYQSPHTGANVLTFGAGSRLTVL.

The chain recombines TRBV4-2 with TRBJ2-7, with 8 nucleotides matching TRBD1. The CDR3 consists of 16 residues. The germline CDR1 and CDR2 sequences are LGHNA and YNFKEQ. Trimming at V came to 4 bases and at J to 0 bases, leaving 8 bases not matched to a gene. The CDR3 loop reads CASSRQGAGSSYEQYF. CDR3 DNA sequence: TGTGCCAGCAGCCGCCAGGGGGCCGGGAGCTCCTACGAGCAGTACTTC.

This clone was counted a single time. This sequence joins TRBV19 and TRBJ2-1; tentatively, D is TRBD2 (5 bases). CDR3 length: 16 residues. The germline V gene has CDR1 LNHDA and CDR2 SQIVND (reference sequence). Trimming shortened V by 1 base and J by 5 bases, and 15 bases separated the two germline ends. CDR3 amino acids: CASSIVREGVNNEQFF. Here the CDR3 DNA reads TGTGCCAGTAGTATAGTCCGAGAGGGAGTCAACAATGAGCAGTTCTTC.

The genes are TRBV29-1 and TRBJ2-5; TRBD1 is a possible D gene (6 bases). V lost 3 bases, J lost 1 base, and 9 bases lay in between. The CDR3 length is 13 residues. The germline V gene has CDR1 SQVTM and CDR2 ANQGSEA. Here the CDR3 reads CSVETGAQETQYF. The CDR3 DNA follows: TGCAGCGTTGAGACAGGCGCCCAAGAGACCCAGTACTTC.

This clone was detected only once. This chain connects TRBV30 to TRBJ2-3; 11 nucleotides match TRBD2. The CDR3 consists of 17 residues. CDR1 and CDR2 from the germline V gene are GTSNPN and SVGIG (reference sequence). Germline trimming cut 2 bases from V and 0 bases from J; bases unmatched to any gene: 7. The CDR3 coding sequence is TGTGCCTGGAGTTATGGTAGCGGGAGGGCTAGCACAGATACGCAGTATTTT. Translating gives CAWSYGSGRASTDTQYF.

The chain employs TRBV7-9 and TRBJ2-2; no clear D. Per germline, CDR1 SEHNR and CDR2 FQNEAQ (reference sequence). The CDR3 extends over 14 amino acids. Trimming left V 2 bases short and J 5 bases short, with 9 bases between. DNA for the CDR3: TGTGCCAGCAGCTTACTCCAAACTACCGGGGAGCTGTTTTTT. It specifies CASSLLQTTGELFF. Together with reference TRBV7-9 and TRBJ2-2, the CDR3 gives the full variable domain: DTGVSQNPRHKITKRGQNVTFRCDPISEHNRLYWYRQTLGQGPEFLTYFQNEAQLEKSRLLSDRFSAERPKGSFSTLEIQRTEQGDSAMYLCASSLLQTTGELFFGEGSRLTVL.

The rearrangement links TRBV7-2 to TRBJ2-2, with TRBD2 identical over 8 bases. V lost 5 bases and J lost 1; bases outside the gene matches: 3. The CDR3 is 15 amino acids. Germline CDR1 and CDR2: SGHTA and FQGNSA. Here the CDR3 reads CASSPRGGNTGELFF. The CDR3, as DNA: TGTGCCAGCAGCCCCCGGGGGGGGAACACCGGGGAGCTGTTTTTT.

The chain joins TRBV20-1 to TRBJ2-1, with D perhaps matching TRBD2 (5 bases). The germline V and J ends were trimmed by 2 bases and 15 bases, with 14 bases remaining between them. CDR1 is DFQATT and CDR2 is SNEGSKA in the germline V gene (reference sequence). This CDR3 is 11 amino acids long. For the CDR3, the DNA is TGCAGTGCTAGATTTGGTAGCGTCCTGTTCTTC. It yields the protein CSARFGSVLFF.

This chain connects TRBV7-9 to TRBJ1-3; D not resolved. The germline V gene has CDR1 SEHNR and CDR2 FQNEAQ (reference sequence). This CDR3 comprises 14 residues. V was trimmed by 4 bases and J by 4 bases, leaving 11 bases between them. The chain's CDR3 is CASSSGNVGNTIYF. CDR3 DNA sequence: TGTGCCAGCAGCTCCGGTAATGTCGGAAACACCATATATTTT.

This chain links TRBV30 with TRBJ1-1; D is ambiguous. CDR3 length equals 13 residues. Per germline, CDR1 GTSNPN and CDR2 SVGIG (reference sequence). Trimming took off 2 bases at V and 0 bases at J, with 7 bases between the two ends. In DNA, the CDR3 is TGTGCCTGGAGTCGGCAGGTGAACACTGAAGCTTTCTTT. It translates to CAWSRQVNTEAFF. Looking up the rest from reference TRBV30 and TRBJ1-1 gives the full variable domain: SQTIHQWPATLVQPVGSPLSLECTVEGTSNPNLYWYRQAAGRGLQLLFYSVGIGQISSEVPQNLSASRPQDRQFILSSKKLLLSDSGFYLCAWSRQVNTEAFFGQGTRLTVV.

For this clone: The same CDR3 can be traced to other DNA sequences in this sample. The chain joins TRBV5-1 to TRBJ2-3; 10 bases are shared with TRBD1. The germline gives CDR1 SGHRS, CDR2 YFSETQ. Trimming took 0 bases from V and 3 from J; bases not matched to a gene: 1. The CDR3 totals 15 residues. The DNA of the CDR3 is TGCGCCAGCAGCTTGGGGGGACAGGGGACAGATACGCAGTATTTT. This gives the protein CASSLGGQGTDTQYF.

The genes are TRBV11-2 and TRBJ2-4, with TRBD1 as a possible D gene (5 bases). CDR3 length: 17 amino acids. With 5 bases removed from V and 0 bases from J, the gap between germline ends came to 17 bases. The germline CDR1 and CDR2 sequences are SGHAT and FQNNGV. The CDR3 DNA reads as TGTGCCAGCAGCGCCCATGTGGGGCGTCTAGCCAAAAACATTCAGTACTTC. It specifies CASSAHVGRLAKNIQYF. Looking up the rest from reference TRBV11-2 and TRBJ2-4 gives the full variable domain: EAGVAQSPRYKIIEKRQSVAFWCNPISGHATLYWYQQILGQGPKLLIQFQNNGVVDDSQLPKDRFSAERLKGVDSTLKIQPAKLEDSAVYLCASSAHVGRLAKNIQYFGAGTRLSVL.

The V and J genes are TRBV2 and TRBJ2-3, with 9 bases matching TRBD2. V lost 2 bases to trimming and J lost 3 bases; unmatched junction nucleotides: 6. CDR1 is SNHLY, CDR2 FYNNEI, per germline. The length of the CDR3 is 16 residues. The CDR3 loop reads CASSEIAGVGTDTQYF. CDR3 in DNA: TGTGCCAGCAGTGAAATAGCGGGGGTGGGTACAGATACGCAGTATTTT. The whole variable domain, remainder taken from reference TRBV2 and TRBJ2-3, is EPEVTQTPSHQVTQMGQEVILRCVPISNHLYFYWYRQILGQKVEFLVSFYNNEISEKSEIFDDQFSVERPDGSNFTLKIRSTKLEDSAMYFCASSEIAGVGTDTQYFGPGTRLTVL.

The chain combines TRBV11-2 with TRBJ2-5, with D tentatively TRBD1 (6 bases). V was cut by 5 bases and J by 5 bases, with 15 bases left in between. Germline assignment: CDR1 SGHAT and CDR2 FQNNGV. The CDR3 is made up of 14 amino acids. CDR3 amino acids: CASSPGTGLETQYF. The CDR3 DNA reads TGTGCCAGCAGCCCTGGTACAGGGCTGGAGACCCAGTACTTC.

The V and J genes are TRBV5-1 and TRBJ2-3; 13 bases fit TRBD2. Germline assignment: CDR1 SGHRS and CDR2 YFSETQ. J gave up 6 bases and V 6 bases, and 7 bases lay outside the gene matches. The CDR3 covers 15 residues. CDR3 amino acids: CASTYGLAGVDTQYF. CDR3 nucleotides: TGCGCCAGCACCTACGGACTAGCGGGAGTGGATACGCAGTATTTT. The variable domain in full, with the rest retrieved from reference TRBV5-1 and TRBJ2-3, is KAGVTQTPRYLIKTRGQQVTLSCSPISGHRSVSWYQQTPGQGLQFLFEYFSETQRNKGNFPGRFSGRQFSNSRSEMNVSTLELGDSALYLCASTYGLAGVDTQYFGPGTRLTVL.

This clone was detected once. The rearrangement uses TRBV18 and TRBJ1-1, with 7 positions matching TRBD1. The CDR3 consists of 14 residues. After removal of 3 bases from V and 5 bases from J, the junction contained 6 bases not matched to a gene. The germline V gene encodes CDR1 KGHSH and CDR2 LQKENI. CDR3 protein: CASSPSGGGTEAFF. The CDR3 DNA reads TGTGCCAGCTCACCGTCAGGGGGAGGTACTGAAGCTTTCTTT.

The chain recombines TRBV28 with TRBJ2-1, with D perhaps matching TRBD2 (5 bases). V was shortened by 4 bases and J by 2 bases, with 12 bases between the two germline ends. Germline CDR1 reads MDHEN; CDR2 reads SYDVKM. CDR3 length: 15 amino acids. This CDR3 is CASSSPGIAYNEQFF. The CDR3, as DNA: TGTGCCAGCAGTTCCCCCGGGATAGCCTACAATGAGCAGTTCTTC.

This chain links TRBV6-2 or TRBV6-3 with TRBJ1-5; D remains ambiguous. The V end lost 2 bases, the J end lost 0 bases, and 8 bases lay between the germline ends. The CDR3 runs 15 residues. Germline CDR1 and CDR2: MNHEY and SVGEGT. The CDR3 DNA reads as TGTGCCAGCAGTTACGGCCAGAATAGCAATCAGCCCCAGCATTTT. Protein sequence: CASSYGQNSNQPQHF.

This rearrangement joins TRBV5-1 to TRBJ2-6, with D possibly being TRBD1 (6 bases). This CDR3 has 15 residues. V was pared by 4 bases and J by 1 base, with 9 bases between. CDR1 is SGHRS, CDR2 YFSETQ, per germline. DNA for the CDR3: TGCGCCAGCAGCGGAACAGGGTCTGGGGCCAACGTCCTGACTTTC. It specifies CASSGTGSGANVLTF.

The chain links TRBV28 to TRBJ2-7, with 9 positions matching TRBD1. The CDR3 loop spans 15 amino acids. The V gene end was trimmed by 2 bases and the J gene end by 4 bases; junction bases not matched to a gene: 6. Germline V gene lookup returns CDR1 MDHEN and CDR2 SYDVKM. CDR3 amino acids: CASSLGQGWVYEQYF. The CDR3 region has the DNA TGTGCCAGCAGTTTAGGACAGGGGTGGGTTTACGAGCAGTACTTC.

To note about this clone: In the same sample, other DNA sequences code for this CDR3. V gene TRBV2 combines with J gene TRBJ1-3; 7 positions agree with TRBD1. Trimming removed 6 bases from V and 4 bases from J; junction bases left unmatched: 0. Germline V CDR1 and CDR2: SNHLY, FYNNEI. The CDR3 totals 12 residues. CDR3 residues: CASRDRGNTIYF. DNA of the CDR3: TGTGCCAGCAGGGACAGGGGAAACACCATATATTTT.

Here the CDR3 reads CASRDYPTPGYEQYF. The CDR3 bases are TGCGCCAGCCGGGACTATCCCACTCCGGGTTACGAGCAGTACTTC. This rearrangement joins TRBV10-2 to TRBJ2-7; 7 bases align to TRBD2. CDR1 is WSHSY, CDR2 SAAADI, per germline. With V trimmed by 8 bases and J by 4 bases, 14 bases remained unmatched. The length of the CDR3 is 15 residues.

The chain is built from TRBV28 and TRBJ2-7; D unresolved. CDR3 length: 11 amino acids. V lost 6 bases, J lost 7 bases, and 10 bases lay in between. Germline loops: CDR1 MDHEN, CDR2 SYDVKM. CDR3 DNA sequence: TGTGCCAGCAGCCAACTCCGGGAGCAGTACTTC. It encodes CASSQLREQYF.

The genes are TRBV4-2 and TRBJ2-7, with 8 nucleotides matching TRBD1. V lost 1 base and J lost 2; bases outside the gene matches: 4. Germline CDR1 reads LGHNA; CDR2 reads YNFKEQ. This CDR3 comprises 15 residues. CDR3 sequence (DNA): TGTGCCAGCAGCCAAGGGACAGGGTCAACCTACGAGCAGTACTTC. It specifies CASSQGTGSTYEQYF.